The 10 T cell receptor beta chains presented below share a single source sample, sequenced in a study of T-cell reconstitution after alpha-beta-depleted transplantation in children. TCRbeta library construction was performed incorporating unique molecular identifiers. TCRdb itself ran the PCR reads through MiXCR, one entry per CDR3 protein. The table records around 580,000 distinct CDR3 sequences, under 30% of them present only once. Specimen: PBMCs, mostly from graft donor cells, collected 360 days after TCRalphabeta/CD19-depleted stem cell transplant. The receptors come from a boy less than two years old who had a stem cell transplant for acute myeloid leukemia, so the T cells may come from the graft donor.

This clonotype was recorded at least ten times. The chain has TRBV12-3 or TRBV12-4 and TRBJ2-6, with 7 bases lining up with TRBD2. V dropped 9 bases and J dropped 3; count of bases not matched to a gene: 2. This CDR3 has 13 residues. The DNA for the CDR3 is TGTGCCAGTTTAGCGGGTGGGGCCAACGTCCTGACTTTC. It codes for CASLAGGANVLTF.

This chain joins TRBV7-9 and TRBJ2-7; D gene ambiguous. V was pared by 4 bases and J by 4 bases, with 14 bases between. The CDR3 extends over 14 amino acids. Germline CDR1 is SEHNR and CDR2 is FQNEAQ (reference sequence). For the CDR3, the DNA is TGTGCCAGCAGCTCCATCCAAGGTGGTTACGAGCAGTACTTC. Translating gives CASSSIQGGYEQYF.

This clonotype was picked up a small number of times. The chain links TRBV4-3 to TRBJ1-6; the match to TRBD1 covers 7 bases. CDR3 length: 16 amino acids. Trimming cost V 4 bases and J 9 bases; bases outside gene matches: 12. CDR1 is LGHNA and CDR2 is YSLEER in the germline V gene. The CDR3 nucleotides read TGCGCCAGCAGCCTTCAAACTTACAGGGGAGGTTCACCCCTCCACTTT. This codes for CASSLQTYRGGSPLHF.

The chain combines TRBV5-5 with TRBJ2-7, with D perhaps matching TRBD1 (5 bases). Germline lookup yields CDR1 SGHKS and CDR2 YYEKEE (reference sequence). Between the trimmed V and J ends, which lost 4 bases and 0 bases, there was a span of 14 bases. CDR3 size: 15 residues. The CDR3 is CASSTPREPSYEQYV. DNA for the CDR3: TGTGCCAGCAGCACCCCCAGGGAACCCTCCTACGAGCAGTACGTC.

This clonotype showed up just a few times. The chain combines TRBV29-1 with TRBJ1-5, with 9 nucleotides matching TRBD1. The CDR3 has 14 residues. The V segment lost 6 bases and the J segment 4 bases; nucleotides outside the gene matches: 7. Germline V CDR1 and CDR2: SQVTM, ANQGSEA. CDR3 residues: CSVADRGDNQPQHF. The CDR3 nucleotides read TGCAGCGTAGCGGACAGGGGTGATAATCAGCCCCAGCATTTT.

CDR3 protein: CASSLESGNYGYTF. The CDR3 nucleotides read TGTGCCAGCAGCTTAGAGTCAGGGAACTATGGCTACACCTTC. This chain uses TRBV7-2 with TRBJ1-2; tentatively, D is TRBD1 (5 bases). CDR1 and CDR2 (germline): SGHTA, FQGNSA. The V end lost 1 base, the J end lost 2 bases, and 8 bases lay between the germline ends. This CDR3 contains 14 residues. The variable domain in full, completed from reference TRBV7-2 and TRBJ1-2, reads GAGVSQSPSNKVTEKGKDVELRCDPISGHTALYWYRQSLGQGLEFLIYFQGNSAPDKSGLPSDRFSAERTGGSVSTLTIQRTQQEDSAVYLCASSLESGNYGYTFGSGTRLTVV.

V is TRBV12-3 or TRBV12-4 and J is TRBJ2-5, with D perhaps matching TRBD1 (6 bases). This CDR3 has 13 residues. Trimming left V 6 bases short and J 5 bases short, with 13 bases between. As DNA, the CDR3 is TGTGCCAGCAGCCCATGGCAGGGGGAGACCCAGTACTTC. It encodes CASSPWQGETQYF.

This clonotype has more than one count but fewer than ten. The V gene is TRBV10-3, the J gene TRBJ2-6, with D possibly TRBD1 on 6 matching bases. Germline V lookup: CDR1 ENHRY, CDR2 SYGVKD. V lost 3 bases to trimming and J lost 0 bases, with 18 bases between them. CDR3 length: 19 residues. The CDR3 DNA sequence: TGTGCCATCAGTGACCCCGACAGGAGCTTTGACTCTGGGGCCAACGTCCTGACTTTC. It codes for CAISDPDRSFDSGANVLTF.

This clonotype was counted at least ten times. This sequence joins TRBV7-9 and TRBJ2-1; D ambiguous. Trimming shortened V by 4 bases and J by 10 bases, and 11 bases separated the two germline ends. The CDR3 contains 12 residues. The germline CDR1 and CDR2 sequences are SEHNR and FQNEAQ (reference sequence). CDR3 residues: CASSSLRPEQFF. The CDR3 nucleotides are TGTGCCAGCAGCTCCCTACGGCCCGAGCAGTTCTTC. Filled out from reference TRBV7-9 and TRBJ2-1, the complete variable domain reads DTGVSQNPRHKITKRGQNVTFRCDPISEHNRLYWYRQTLGQGPEFLTYFQNEAQLEKSRLLSDRFSAERPKGSFSTLEIQRTEQGDSAMYLCASSSLRPEQFFGPGTRLTVL.

This clonotype has at least ten counts. V is TRBV28 and J is TRBJ2-3; 11 bases fit TRBD1. From germline, CDR1 is MDHEN and CDR2 SYDVKM. This CDR3 is built from 16 residues. J gave up 6 bases and V 3 bases, and 8 bases lay outside the gene matches. In DNA, the CDR3 is TGTGCCAGCAGTTTGGAGGACAGGGGGCTCAGGGATACGCAGTATTTT. Translation gives CASSLEDRGLRDTQYF.